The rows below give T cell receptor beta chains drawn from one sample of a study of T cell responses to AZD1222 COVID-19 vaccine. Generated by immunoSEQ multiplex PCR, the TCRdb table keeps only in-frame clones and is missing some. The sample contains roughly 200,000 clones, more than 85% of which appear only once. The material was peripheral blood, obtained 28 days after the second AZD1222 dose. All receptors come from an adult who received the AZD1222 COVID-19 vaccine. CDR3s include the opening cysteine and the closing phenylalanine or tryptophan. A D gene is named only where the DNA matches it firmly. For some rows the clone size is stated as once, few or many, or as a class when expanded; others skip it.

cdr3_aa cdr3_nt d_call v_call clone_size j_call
CASSPDRVHGYTF TGTGCCAGCAGCCCCGACAGGGTCCATGGCTACACCTTC TRBD1 TRBV3-1/TRBV3-2 - TRBJ1-2
CASSLEASGDIQYF TGCGCCAGCAGCTTGGAGGCGTCTGGAGACATTCAGTACTTC - TRBV5-1 once TRBJ2-4
CASSQGRNTGELFF TGTGCCAGCAGCCAGGGGCGAAACACCGGGGAGCTGTTTTTT - TRBV5-5 - TRBJ2-2
CASSSGRGGQPQHF TGTGCCAGCAGTTCCGGACGGGGAGGTCAGCCCCAGCATTTT - TRBV6-5 - TRBJ1-5
CASSLTGGAYYGYTF TGTGCCAGCAGCTTAACAGGGGGCGCTTACTATGGCTACACCTTC TRBD1 TRBV5-4 once TRBJ1-2
CASGPNLTGGGSSGQFF TGTGCCAGCGGGCCCAATCTCACAGGGGGAGGATCATCGGGGCAGTTCTTC TRBD1 TRBV5-6 - TRBJ2-1
CASSPGGAAKNIQYF TGTGCCAGCAGTCCAGGGGGTGCAGCCAAAAACATTCAGTACTTC TRBD1 TRBV2 - TRBJ2-4
CASRAWDSRNTIYF TGTGCCAGCAGGGCGTGGGACAGTAGAAACACCATATATTTT TRBD1 TRBV6-5 - TRBJ1-3
CASSYFKGGEQYF TGTGCCAGCAGTTACTTTAAAGGGGGCGAGCAGTACTTC - TRBV6-5 - TRBJ2-7
CASSLGGTGHVNEKLFF TGTGCCAGCAGCTTAGGCGGGACAGGCCATGTTAATGAAAAACTGTTTTTT TRBD1 TRBV7-8 - TRBJ1-4
CASSLPAQETQYF TGTGCCAGCAGCTTGCCAGCCCAAGAGACCCAGTACTTC - TRBV5-6 - TRBJ2-5
CATQDRGQPFLDGYTF TGTGCCACCCAGGACAGGGGGCAGCCGTTCCTGGATGGCTACACCTTC TRBD1 TRBV10-3 - TRBJ1-2
CASSQDKSLGSNTEAFF TGCGCCAGCAGCCAAGATAAATCGTTGGGGTCGAACACTGAAGCTTTCTTT - TRBV4-1 once TRBJ1-1
CASGKQGVSYEQYF TGTGCCAGTGGAAAACAGGGGGTCTCCTACGAGCAGTACTTC TRBD1 TRBV19 - TRBJ2-7
CATSGAGFNSPLHF TGTGCCACTTCGGGGGCTGGGTTTAATTCACCCCTCCACTTT - TRBV19 - TRBJ1-6
CASSFPTLASSTDTQYF TGTGCCAGCAGCTTCCCCACACTAGCGTCTAGCACAGATACGCAGTATTTT TRBD2 TRBV5-6 - TRBJ2-3
CASTPRLPSFSYNEQFF TGTGCCAGCACCCCTCGGCTCCCCTCTTTCTCCTACAATGAGCAGTTCTTC - TRBV7-2 - TRBJ2-1
CARRGPSNQPQHF TGTGCCAGGCGGGGCCCTAGCAATCAGCCCCAGCATTTT - TRBV19 - TRBJ1-5
CASSFNKNTEAFF TGTGCCAGCAGTTTCAACAAGAACACTGAAGCTTTCTTT - TRBV12-3/TRBV12-4 - TRBJ1-1
CASSTQDRGGNQPQHF TGTGCCAGTAGTACCCAGGACAGGGGAGGCAATCAGCCCCAGCATTTT TRBD1 TRBV19 - TRBJ1-5
CASSQDKNYGYTF TGTGCCAGCAGCCAAGACAAGAACTATGGCTACACCTTC - TRBV4-2 - TRBJ1-2
CASSPRGPGYTF TGTGCCAGCAGCCCGCGAGGGCCTGGCTACACCTTC - TRBV5-8 - TRBJ1-2
CASSATGLGTNTEAFF TGTGCCAGCAGCGCGACAGGGCTTGGCACTAACACTGAAGCTTTCTTT TRBD1 TRBV6-6 - TRBJ1-1
CASVDAGRSYF TGTGCCAGCGTCGATGCAGGTCGGAGTTACTTC - TRBV11-2 - TRBJ2-7
CASRRTSGSFTYEQYF TGTGCCAGCAGACGGACTAGCGGGAGTTTCACCTACGAGCAGTACTTC TRBD2 TRBV2 few TRBJ2-7
CSVALGLRKPQHF TGCAGCGTGGCCCTGGGACTACGGAAGCCCCAGCATTTT - TRBV29-1 - TRBJ1-5
CASSQQGGSNQPQHF TGTGCCAGCAGCCAACAGGGGGGGAGCAATCAGCCCCAGCATTTT TRBD1 TRBV3-1/TRBV3-2 - TRBJ1-5
CASRKGYVAGGGANYGYTF TGTGCCAGCAGAAAAGGATATGTGGCGGGGGGTGGAGCTAACTATGGCTACACCTTC - TRBV28 - TRBJ1-2
CASSPGGTVDEQFF TGTGCCAGCAGCCCAGGAGGGACAGTGGATGAGCAGTTCTTC - TRBV7-8 - TRBJ2-1
CASSLVMGDEQFF TGTGCCAGCAGCTTAGTAATGGGCGATGAGCAGTTCTTC - TRBV7-9 - TRBJ2-1
CASSPLERGAAQYF TGTGCCAGCAGCCCCCTTGAGCGGGGGGCGGCCCAGTACTTC TRBD2 TRBV3-1/TRBV3-2 once TRBJ2-5
CATSEPGALSYNEQFF TGTGCCACCAGTGAGCCCGGGGCCCTCTCCTACAATGAGCAGTTCTTC - TRBV24-1 - TRBJ2-1
CASSAPELAGGFEQFF TGTGCCAGCAGCGCCCCTGAACTAGCGGGAGGGTTTGAGCAGTTCTTC TRBD2 TRBV9 once TRBJ2-1
CASRPTGPRNTEAFF TGTGCCAGCAGGCCTACAGGACCCAGGAACACTGAAGCTTTCTTT - TRBV6-6 - TRBJ1-1
CASSSGREGSNQPQHF TGTGCCAGCAGCTCTGGGCGGGAGGGGAGCAATCAGCCCCAGCATTTT - TRBV21-1 - TRBJ1-5
CASSTPGGYEQYF TGTGCCAGCAGTACCCCAGGGGGCTACGAGCAGTACTTC TRBD1 TRBV6-5 - TRBJ2-7